One and the same sample provided the 5 T cell receptor beta chains below, sequenced in a study of radiotherapy plus CTLA-4 blockade in lung cancer. Generated by immunoSEQ multiplex PCR, the TCRdb table keeps only in-frame clones and is missing some. The sample lists tens of thousands of clones; roughly 79% were seen once. Sample: peripheral blood, taken from a patient treated with radiotherapy plus ipilimumab. The source is a human donor with non-small cell lung cancer who had a partial response to radiotherapy plus ipilimumab. Some clones in this sample may be carry-over from other donors' samples.

This rearrangement joins TRBV5-1 to TRBJ2-3; 10 bases align to TRBD1. Unmatched junction bases numbered 8, after V lost 4 bases and J lost 6 bases. The CDR3 spans 15 residues. Germline loops: CDR1 SGHRS, CDR2 YFSETQ. Here the CDR3 reads CASSRQDRGGDTQYF. In DNA form, the CDR3 reads TGCGCCAGCAGCCGCCAGGACAGGGGGGGGGATACGCAGTATTTT.

This chain joins TRBV2 and TRBJ1-3; D is perhaps TRBD1 (6 bases). The CDR3 extends over 16 amino acids. CDR1 is SNHLY and CDR2 is FYNNEI in the germline V gene. V lost 2 bases, J lost 4 bases, and 15 bases lay in between. This chain's CDR3 is CASSETGIVIGNTIYF. The CDR3 DNA is TGTGCCAGCAGTGAAACAGGGATAGTTATCGGAAACACCATATATTTT.

The V gene is TRBV6-5, the J gene TRBJ1-5; TRBD1 might be the D (6 bases). CDR1 is MNHEY, CDR2 SVGAGI, per germline. V lost 5 bases to trimming and J lost 6 bases, with 14 bases between them. The CDR3 consists of 14 residues. The CDR3 nucleotides are TGTGCCAGCAGTGAACAGGGCGGCCCTCAGCCCCAGCATTTT. This codes for CASSEQGGPQPQHF.

The chain is built from TRBV9 and TRBJ1-1; D unclear. The CDR3 extends over 14 amino acids. The germline V and J ends were trimmed by 0 bases and 0 bases, with 6 bases remaining between them. In germline, CDR1 is SGDLS, CDR2 YYNGEE. The CDR3 sequence is CASSVDSVNTEAFF. CDR3 sequence (DNA): TGTGCCAGCAGCGTAGACTCGGTGAACACTGAAGCTTTCTTT. Using reference TRBV9 and TRBJ1-1 for the parts outside the CDR3, the full variable domain is DSGVTQTPKHLITATGQRVTLRCSPRSGDLSVYWYQQSLDQGLQFLIQYYNGEERAKGNILERFSAQQFPDLHSELNLSSLELGDSALYFCASSVDSVNTEAFFGQGTRLTVV.

The rearrangement uses TRBV15 and TRBJ2-2, with a tentative D call TRBD2 (5 bases). Germline CDR1 is LNHNV and CDR2 is YYDKDF (reference sequence). Trimming took 0 bases from V and 7 from J, leaving 9 bases between them. The CDR3 totals 14 residues. For the CDR3, the DNA is TGTGCCACCAGCAGAGATTTTGGAGGCGGGGAGCTGTTTTTT. It specifies CATSRDFGGGELFF.